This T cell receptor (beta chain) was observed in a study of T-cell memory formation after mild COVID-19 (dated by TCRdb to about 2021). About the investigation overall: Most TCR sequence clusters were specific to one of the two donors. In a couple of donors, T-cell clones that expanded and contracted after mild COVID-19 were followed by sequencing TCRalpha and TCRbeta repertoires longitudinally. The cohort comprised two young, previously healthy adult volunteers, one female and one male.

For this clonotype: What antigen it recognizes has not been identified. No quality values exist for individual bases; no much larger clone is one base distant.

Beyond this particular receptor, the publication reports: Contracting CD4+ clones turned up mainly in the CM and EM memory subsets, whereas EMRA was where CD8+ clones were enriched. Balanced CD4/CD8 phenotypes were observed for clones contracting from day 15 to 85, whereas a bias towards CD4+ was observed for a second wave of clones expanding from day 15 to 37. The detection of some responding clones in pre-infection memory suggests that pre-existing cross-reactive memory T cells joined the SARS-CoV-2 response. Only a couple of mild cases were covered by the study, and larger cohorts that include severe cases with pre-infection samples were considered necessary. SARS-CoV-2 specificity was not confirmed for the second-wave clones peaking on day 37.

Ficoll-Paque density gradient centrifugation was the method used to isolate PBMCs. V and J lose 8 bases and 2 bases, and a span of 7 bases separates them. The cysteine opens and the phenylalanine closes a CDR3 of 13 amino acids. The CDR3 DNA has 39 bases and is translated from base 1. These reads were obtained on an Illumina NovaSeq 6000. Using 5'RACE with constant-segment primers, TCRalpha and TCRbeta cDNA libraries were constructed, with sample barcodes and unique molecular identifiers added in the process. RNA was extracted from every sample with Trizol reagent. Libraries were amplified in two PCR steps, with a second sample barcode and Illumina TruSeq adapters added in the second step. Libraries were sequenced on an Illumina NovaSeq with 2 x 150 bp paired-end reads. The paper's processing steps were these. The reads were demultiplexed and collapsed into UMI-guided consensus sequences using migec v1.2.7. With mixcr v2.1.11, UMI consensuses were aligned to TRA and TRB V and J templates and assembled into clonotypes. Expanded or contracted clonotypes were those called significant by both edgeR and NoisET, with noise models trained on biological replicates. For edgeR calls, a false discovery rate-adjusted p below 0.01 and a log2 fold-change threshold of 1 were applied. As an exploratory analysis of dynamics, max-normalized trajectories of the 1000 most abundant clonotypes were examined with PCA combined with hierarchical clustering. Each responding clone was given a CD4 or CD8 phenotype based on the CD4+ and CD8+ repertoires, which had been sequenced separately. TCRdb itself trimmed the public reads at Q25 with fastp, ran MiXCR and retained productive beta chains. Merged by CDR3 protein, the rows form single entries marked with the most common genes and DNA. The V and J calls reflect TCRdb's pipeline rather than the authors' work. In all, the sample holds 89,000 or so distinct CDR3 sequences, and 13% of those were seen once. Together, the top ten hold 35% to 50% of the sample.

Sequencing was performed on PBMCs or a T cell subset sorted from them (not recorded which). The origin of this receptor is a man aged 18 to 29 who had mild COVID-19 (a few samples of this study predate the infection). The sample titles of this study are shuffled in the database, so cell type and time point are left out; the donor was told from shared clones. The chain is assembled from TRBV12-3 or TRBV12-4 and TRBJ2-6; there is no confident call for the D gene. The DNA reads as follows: TGTGCCAGCCGAGGAACTGGGGCCAACGTCCTGACTTTC. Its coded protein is CASRGTGANVLTF.